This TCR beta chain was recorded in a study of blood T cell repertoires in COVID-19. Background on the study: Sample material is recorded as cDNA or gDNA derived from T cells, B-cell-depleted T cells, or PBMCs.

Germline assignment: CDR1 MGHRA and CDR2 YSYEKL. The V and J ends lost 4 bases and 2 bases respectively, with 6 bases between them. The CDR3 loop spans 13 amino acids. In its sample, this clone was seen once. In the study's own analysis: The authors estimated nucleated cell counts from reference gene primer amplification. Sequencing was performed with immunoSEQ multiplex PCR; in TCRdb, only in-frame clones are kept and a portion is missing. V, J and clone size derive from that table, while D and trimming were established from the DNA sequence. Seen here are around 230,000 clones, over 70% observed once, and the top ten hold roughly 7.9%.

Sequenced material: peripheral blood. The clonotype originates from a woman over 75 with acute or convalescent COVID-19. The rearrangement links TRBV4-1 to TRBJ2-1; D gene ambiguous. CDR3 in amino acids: CASSPEAYNEQFF. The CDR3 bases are TGCGCCAGCAGCCCCGAGGCCTACAATGAGCAGTTCTTC.